This TCR beta chain was captured by sequencing in a study of T-cell reconstitution after alpha-beta-depleted transplantation in children. The study's findings and limits: One year after transplant, T-cell counts and diversity came mostly from newly produced T cells. Reportedly, alpha-beta T cells present about two months post-transplant originated from several hundred expanded clones of graft origin.

This clonotype has only a few counts. Its antigen remains unidentified. This CDR3 is 15 amino acids long. The J segment lost 4 bases and the V segment lost 4 bases, leaving 10 bases of the junction unmatched. Germline V gene data show CDR1 as DFQATT and CDR2 as SNEGSKA (reference sequence). The TCRbeta library was prepared with unique molecular identifiers. TCRdb re-analysed the PCR reads in MiXCR, keeping a single row per CDR3 protein. The sample holds more than 400,000 distinct CDR3 sequences; roughly 43% are singletons and the top ten take under 35%. The source is a girl aged 2 to 10 with aplastic anemia, due to receive a stem cell transplant. The chain has TRBV20-1 and TRBJ2-1; the match to TRBD1 covers 7 bases. The source was PBMCs, collected before TCRalphabeta/CD19-depleted stem cell transplant. In DNA form, the CDR3 reads TGCAGTGCTAACTCGGGACAGATGATGTACAATGAGCAGTTCTTC. Translating it yields CSANSGQMMYNEQFF.